The clone carrying this T cell receptor (beta chain) was counted many times. With 2 bases removed from V and 5 bases from J, the gap between germline ends came to 10 bases. The CDR3 length is 13 residues. Per germline, CDR1 MDHEN and CDR2 SYDVKM. This sample was taken from a study of blood T cells in healthy people across ages. Combining a sample-barcoded 5' primer with a J-beta primer mix, a second PCR ran for 7 to 11 cycles. TCRdb reanalysed the 5' RACE reads using MiXCR and keeps one entry per CDR3 protein. The sample shows around 650,000 distinct CDR3 sequences, approximately 30% of them seen only once.

The sequence derives from a woman aged 80 or over in good health. This rearrangement joins TRBV28 to TRBJ2-7, with D unclear. The sample taken for sequencing was blood. DNA for the CDR3: TGTGCCAGCAGTTTACCCCTTGAGGACGAGCAGTACTTC. Encoded protein: CASSLPLEDEQYF.